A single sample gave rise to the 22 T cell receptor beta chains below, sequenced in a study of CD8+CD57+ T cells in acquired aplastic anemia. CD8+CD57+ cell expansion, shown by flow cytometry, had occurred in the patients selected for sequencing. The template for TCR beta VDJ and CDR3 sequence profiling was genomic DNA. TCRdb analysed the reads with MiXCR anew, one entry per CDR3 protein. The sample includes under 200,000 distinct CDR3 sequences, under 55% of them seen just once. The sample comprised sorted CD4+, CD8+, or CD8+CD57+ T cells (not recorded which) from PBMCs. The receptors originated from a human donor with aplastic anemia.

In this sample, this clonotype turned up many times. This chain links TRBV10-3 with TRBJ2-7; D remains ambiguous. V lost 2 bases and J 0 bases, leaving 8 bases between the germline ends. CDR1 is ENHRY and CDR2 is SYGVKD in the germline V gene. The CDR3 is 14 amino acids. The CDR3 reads CAISEAGDSYEQYF. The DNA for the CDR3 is TGTGCCATCAGTGAGGCAGGAGACTCCTACGAGCAGTACTTC.

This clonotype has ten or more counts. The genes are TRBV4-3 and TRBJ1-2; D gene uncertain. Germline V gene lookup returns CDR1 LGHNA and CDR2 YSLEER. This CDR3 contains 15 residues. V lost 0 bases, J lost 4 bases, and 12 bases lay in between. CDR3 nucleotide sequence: TGCGCCAGCAGCCAAGATAGGTCGGGTGGCTATGGCTACACCTTC. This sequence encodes CASSQDRSGGYGYTF.

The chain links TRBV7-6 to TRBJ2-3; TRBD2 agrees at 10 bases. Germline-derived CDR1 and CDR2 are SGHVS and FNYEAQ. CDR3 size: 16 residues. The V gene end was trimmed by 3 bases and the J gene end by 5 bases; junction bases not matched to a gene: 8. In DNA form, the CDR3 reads TGTGCCAGCAGCTTGGGTAGCGGGGGGCCTCAAGATACGCAGTATTTT. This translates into CASSLGSGGPQDTQYF.

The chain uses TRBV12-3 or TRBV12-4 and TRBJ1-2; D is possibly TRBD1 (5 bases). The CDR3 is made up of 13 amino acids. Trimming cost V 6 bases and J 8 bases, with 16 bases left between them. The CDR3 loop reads CASSHPGTVGYTF. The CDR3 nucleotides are TGTGCCAGCAGCCACCCCGGGACGGTCGGCTACACCTTC.

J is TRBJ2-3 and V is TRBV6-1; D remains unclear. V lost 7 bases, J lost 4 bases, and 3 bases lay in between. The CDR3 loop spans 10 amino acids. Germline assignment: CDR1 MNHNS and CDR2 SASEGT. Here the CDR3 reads CASTSDTQYF. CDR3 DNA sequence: TGTGCCAGCACGTCAGATACGCAGTATTTT.

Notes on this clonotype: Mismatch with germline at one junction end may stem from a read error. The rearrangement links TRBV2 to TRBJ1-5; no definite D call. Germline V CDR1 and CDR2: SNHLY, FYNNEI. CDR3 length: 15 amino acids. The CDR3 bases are TGTGCCGGCAGTCTACAGCAGTATAGCAATCAGCCCAAGCATTTT. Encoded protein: CAGSLQQYSNQPKHF.

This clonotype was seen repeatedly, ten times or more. CDR3 in amino acids: CASSTDRGGIQYF. CDR3 DNA: TGTGCCAGTAGTACCGACAGGGGAGGTATTCAGTACTTC. The chain employs TRBV19 and TRBJ2-4; 8 bases fit TRBD1. Germline values: CDR1 LNHDA, CDR2 SQIVND (reference sequence). The CDR3 loop spans 13 amino acids. J gave up 10 bases and V 4 bases, and 6 bases lay outside the gene matches. Full variable domain (remainder filled in from reference TRBV19 and TRBJ2-4): DGGITQSPKYLFRKEGQNVTLSCEQNLNHDAMYWYRQDPGQGLRLIYYSQIVNDFQKGDIAEGYSVSREKKESFPLTVTSAQKNPTAFYLCASSTDRGGIQYFGAGTRLSVL.

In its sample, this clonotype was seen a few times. The CDR3 here is CASSRDRGHEQYF. CDR3 in DNA: TGTGCCAGCAGCCGTGACAGGGGCCACGAGCAGTACTTC. The chain is built from TRBV5-4 and TRBJ2-7, with 8 nucleotides matching TRBD1. The CDR3 is 13 amino acids. Trimming took 4 bases from V and 5 from J; bases not matched to a gene: 5. Per the germline V gene, CDR1 is SGHNT and CDR2 is YYREEE (reference sequence).

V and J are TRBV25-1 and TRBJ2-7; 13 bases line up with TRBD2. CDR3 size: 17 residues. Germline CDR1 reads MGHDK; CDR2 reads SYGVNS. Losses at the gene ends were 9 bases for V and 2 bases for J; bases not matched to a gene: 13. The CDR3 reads CASPRAGLAGVPYEQYF. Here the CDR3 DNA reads TGTGCCAGTCCCCGCGCCGGACTAGCGGGAGTACCCTACGAGCAGTACTTC.

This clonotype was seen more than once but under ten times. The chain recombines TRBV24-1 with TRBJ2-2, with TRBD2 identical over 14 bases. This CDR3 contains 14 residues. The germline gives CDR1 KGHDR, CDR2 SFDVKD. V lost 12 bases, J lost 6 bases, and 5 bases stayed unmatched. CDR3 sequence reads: CASGLAGGSGELFF. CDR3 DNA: TGTGCCTCTGGACTAGCGGGAGGATCCGGGGAGCTGTTTTTT.

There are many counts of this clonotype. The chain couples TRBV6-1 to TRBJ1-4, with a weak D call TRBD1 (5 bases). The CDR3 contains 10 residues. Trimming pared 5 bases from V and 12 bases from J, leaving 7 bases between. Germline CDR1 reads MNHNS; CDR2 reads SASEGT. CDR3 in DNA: TGTGCCAGCAGTACGGGGGAACTGTTTTTT. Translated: CASSTGELFF.

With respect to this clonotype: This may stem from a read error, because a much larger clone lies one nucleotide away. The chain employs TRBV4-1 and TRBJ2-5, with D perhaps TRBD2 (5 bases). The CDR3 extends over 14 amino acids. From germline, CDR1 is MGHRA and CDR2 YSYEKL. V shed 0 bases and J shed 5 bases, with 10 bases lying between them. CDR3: CASSQDSVFETQYF. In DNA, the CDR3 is TGCGCCAGCAGCCAAGATAGCGTATTCGAGACCCAGTACTTC.

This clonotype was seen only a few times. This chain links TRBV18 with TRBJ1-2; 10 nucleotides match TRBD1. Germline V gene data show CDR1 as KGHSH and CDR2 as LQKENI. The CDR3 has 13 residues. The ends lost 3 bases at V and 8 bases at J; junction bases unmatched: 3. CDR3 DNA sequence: TGTGCCAGCTCACCTGACAGGGGGCTCGGCTACACCTTC. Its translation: CASSPDRGLGYTF.

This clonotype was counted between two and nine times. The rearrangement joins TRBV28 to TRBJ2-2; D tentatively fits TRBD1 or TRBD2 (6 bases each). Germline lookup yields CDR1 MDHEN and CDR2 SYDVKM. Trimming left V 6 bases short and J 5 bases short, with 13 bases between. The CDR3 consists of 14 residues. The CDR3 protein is CASRGGTGTGELFF. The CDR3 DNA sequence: TGTGCCAGCAGGGGGGGCACAGGGACCGGGGAGCTGTTTTTT.

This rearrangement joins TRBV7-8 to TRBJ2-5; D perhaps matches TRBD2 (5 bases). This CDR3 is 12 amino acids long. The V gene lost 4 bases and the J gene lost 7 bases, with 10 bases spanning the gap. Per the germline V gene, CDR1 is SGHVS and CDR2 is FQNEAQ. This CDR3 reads CASSSQEGTQYF. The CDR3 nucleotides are TGTGCCAGCAGCTCTCAAGAGGGGACCCAGTACTTC.

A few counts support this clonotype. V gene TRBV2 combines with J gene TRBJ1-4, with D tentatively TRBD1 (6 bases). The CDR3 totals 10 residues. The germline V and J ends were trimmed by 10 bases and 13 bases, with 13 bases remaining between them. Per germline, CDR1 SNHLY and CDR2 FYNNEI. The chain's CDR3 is CAIEDRGLFF. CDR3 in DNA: TGTGCCATAGAGGACAGAGGACTGTTTTTT.

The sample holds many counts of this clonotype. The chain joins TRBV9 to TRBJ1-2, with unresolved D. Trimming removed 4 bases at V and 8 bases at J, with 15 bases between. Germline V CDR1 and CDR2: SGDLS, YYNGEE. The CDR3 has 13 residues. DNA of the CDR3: TGTGCCAGCAGCCCAAGCAGTATGCAAGGCTACACCTTC. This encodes CASSPSSMQGYTF.

DNA of the CDR3: TGTGCCAGCAGCTTAGGGAGGGAGGCAAATGAGCAGTTCTTC. Its translation: CASSLGREANEQFF. The chain uses TRBV7-8 and TRBJ2-1; D perhaps matches TRBD2 (6 bases). CDR3 size: 14 residues. Germline-derived CDR1 and CDR2 are SGHVS and FQNEAQ. The V gene lost 1 base and the J gene lost 7 bases, with 11 bases spanning the gap. The variable domain in full, with the rest retrieved from reference TRBV7-8 and TRBJ2-1, is GAGVSQSPRYKVAKRGQDVALRCDPISGHVSLFWYQQALGQGPEFLTYFQNEAQLDKSGLPSDRFFAERPEGSVSTLKIQRTQQEDSAVYLCASSLGREANEQFFGPGTRLTVL.

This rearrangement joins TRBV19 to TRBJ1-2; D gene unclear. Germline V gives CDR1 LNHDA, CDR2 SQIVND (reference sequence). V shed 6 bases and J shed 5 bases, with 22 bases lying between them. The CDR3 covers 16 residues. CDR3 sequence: CASRPSMVGQLYGYTF. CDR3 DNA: TGTGCCAGTAGACCCTCGATGGTTGGGCAGCTTTATGGCTACACCTTC.

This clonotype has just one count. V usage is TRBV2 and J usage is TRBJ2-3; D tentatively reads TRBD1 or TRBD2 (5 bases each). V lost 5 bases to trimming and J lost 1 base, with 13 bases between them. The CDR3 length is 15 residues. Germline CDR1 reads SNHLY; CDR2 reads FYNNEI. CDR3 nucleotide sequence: TGTGCCAGCAGTTACGATCCGGGACGCACAGATACGCAGTATTTT. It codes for CASSYDPGRTDTQYF.

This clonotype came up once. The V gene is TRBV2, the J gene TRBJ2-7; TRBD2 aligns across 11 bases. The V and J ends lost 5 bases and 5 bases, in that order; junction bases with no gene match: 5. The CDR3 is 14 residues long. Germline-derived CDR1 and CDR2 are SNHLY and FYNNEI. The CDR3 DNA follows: TGTGCCAGCAGTCGGGCTAGCGGGAGGCACGAGCAGTACTTC. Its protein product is CASSRASGRHEQYF. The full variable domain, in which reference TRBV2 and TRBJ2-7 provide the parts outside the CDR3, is EPEVTQTPSHQVTQMGQEVILRCVPISNHLYFYWYRQILGQKVEFLVSFYNNEISEKSEIFDDQFSVERPDGSNFTLKIRSTKLEDSAMYFCASSRASGRHEQYFGPGTRLTVT.

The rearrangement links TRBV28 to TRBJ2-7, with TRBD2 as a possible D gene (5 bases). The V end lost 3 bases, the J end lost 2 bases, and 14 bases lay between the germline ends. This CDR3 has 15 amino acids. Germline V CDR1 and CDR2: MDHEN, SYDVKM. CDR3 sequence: CASSFPGERAYEQYF. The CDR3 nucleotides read TGTGCCAGCAGTTTTCCCGGGGAAAGGGCCTACGAGCAGTACTTC.